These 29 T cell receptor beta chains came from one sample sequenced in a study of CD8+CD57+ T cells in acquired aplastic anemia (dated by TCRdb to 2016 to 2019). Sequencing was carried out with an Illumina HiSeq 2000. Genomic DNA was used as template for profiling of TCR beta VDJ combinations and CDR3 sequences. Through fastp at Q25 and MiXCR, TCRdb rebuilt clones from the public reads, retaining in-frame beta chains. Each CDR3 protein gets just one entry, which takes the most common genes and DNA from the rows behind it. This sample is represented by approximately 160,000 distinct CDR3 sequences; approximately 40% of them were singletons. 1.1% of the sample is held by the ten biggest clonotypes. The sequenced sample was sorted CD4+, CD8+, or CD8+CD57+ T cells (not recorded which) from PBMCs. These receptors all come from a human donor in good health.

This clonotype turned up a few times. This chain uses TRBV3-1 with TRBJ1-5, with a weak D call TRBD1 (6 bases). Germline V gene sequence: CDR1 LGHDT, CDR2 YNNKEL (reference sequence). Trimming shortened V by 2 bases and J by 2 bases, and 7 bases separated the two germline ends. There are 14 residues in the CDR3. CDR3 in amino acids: CASSQTGRNQPQHF. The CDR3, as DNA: TGTGCCAGCAGCCAAACAGGGCGCAATCAGCCCCAGCATTTT.

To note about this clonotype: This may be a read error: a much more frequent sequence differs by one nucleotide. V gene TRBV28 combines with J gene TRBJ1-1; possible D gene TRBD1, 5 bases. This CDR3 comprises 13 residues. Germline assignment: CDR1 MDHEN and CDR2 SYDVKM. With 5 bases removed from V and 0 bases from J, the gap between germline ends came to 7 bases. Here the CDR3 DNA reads TGTGCCAGCAGTCGACAGTTGAACACTGAAGCTTTCTTT. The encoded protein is CASSRQLNTEAFF.

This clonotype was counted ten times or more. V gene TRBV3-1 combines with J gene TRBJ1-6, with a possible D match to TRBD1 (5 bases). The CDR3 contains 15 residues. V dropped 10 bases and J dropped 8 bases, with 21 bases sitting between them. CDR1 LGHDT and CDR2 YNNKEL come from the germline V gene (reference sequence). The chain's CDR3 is CATREGFLVDSPLHF. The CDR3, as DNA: TGTGCCACCAGGGAGGGGTTCTTAGTGGATTCACCCCTCCACTTT. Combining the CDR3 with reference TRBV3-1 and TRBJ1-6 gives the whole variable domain DTAVSQTPKYLVTQMGNDKSIKCEQNLGHDTMYWYKQDSKKFLKIMFSYNNKELIINETVPNRFSPKSPDKAHLNLHINSLELGDSAVYFCATREGFLVDSPLHFGNGTRLTVT.

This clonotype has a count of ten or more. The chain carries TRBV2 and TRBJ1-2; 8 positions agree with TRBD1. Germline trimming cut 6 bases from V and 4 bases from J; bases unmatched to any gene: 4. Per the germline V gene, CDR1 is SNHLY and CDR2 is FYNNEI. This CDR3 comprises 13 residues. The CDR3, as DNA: TGTGCCAGCAGCTCGGACAGGGTCTATGGCTACACCTTC. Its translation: CASSSDRVYGYTF.

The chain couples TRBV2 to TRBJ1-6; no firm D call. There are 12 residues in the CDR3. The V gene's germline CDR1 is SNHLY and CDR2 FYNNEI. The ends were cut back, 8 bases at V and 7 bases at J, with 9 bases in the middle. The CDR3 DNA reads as TGTGCCAGCTCGGGCGACAATTCACCCCTCCACTTT. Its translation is CASSGDNSPLHF.

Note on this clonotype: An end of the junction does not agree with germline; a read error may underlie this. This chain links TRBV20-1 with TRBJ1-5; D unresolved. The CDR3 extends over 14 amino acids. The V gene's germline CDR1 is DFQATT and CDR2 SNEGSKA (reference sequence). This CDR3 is CSASYDNSDQPQHF. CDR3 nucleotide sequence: TGCAGTGCTAGCTACGACAATAGCGATCAGCCCCAGCATTTC.

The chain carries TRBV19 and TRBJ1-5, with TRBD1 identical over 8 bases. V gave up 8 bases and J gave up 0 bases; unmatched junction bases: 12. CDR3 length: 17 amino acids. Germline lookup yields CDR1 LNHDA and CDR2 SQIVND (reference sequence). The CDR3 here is CASYSIDRGGSNQPQHF. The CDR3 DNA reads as TGTGCCAGTTACTCGATCGACAGGGGCGGTAGCAATCAGCCCCAGCATTTT.

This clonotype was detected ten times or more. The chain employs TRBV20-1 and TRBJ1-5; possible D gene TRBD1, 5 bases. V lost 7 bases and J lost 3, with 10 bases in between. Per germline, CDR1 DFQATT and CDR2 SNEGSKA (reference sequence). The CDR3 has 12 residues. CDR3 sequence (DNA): TGCAGTGTGGGCAGGGACAATCAGCCCCAGCATTTT. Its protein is CSVGRDNQPQHF.

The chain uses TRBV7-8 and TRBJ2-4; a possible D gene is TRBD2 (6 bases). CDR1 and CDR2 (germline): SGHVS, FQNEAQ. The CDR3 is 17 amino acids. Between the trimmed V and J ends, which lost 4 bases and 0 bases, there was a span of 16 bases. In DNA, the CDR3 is TGTGCCAGCAGCTCCGGGGCGGGGAAACTAGCCAAAAACATTCAGTACTTC. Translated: CASSSGAGKLAKNIQYF.

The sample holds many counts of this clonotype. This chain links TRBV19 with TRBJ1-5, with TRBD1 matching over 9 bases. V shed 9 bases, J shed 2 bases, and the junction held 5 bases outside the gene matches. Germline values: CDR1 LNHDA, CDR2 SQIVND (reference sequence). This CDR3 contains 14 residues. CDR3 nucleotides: TGTGCCAGCCGGGACAGGGTGCGCAATCAGCCCCAGCATTTT. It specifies CASRDRVRNQPQHF.

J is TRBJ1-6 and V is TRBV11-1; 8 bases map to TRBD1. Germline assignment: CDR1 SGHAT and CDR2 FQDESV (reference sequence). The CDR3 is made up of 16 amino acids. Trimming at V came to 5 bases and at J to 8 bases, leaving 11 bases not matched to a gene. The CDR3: CASSPFRDRGHSPLHF. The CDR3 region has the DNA TGTGCCAGCAGCCCATTCCGCGACAGGGGCCATTCACCCCTCCACTTT. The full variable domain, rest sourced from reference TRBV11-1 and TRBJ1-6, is EAEVAQSPRYKITEKSQAVAFWCDPISGHATLYWYRQILGQGPELLVQFQDESVVDDSQLPKDRFSAERLKGVDSTLKIQPAELGDSAMYLCASSPFRDRGHSPLHFGNGTRLTVT.

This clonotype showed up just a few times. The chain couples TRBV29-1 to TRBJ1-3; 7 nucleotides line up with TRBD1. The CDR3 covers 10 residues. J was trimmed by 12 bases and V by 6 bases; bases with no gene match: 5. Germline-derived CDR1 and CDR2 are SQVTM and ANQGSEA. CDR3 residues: CSVARDSIYF. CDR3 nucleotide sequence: TGCAGCGTCGCGCGGGACAGCATATATTTT.

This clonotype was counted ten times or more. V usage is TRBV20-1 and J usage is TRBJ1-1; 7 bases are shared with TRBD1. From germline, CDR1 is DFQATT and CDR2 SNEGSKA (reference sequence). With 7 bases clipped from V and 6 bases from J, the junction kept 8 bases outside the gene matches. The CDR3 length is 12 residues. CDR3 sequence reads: CSVGRGLPEAFF. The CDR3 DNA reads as TGCAGTGTTGGTAGGGGGCTCCCTGAAGCTTTCTTT.

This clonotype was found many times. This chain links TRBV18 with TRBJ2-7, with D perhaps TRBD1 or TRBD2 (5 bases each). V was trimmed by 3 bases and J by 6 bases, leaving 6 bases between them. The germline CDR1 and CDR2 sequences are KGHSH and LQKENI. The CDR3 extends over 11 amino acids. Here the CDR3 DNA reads TGTGCCAGCTCACCGGGGGTCGAGCAGTACTTC. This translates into CASSPGVEQYF.

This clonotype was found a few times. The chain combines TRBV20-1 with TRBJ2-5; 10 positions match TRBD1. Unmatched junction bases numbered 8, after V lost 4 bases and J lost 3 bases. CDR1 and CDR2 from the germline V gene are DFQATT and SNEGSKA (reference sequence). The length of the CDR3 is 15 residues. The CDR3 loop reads CSAIVPTGGEETQYF. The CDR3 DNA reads TGCAGTGCTATCGTCCCGACAGGGGGCGAAGAGACCCAGTACTTC.

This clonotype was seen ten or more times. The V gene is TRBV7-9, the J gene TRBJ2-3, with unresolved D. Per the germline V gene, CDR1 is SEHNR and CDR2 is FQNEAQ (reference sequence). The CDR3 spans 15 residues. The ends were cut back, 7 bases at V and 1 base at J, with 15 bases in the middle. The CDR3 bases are TGTGCCAGCACCACCGTGGGTATGCGCACAGATACGCAGTATTTT. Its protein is CASTTVGMRTDTQYF.

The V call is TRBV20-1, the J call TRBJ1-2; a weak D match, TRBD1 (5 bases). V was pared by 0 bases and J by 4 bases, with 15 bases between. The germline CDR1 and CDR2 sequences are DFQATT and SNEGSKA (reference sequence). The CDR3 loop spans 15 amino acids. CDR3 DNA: TGCAGTGCTAGAGATAGCAGGGAAGTTGGCTATGGCTACACCTTC. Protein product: CSARDSREVGYGYTF.

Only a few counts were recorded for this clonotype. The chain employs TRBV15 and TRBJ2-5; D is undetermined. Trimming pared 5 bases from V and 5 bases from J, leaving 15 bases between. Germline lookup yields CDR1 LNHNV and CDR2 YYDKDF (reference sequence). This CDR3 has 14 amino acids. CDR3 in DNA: TGTGCCACCAGCTCGACGCGAGCAGACGAGACCCAGTACTTC. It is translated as CATSSTRADETQYF.

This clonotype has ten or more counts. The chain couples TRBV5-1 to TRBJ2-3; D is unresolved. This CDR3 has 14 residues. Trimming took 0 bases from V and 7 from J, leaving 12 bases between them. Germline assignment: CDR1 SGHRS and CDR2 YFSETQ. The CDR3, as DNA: TGCGCCAGCAGCTTGGGATCCGTCCCGAATACGCAGTATTTT. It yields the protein CASSLGSVPNTQYF.

The CDR3 DNA follows: TGTGCCAGCAGCGTAGTAGAGAATGAGCAGTTCTTC. It encodes CASSVVENEQFF. The chain has TRBV9 and TRBJ2-1; D unresolved. The germline V and J ends were trimmed by 0 bases and 7 bases, with 5 bases remaining between them. Germline CDR1 reads SGDLS; CDR2 reads YYNGEE. The CDR3 totals 12 residues.

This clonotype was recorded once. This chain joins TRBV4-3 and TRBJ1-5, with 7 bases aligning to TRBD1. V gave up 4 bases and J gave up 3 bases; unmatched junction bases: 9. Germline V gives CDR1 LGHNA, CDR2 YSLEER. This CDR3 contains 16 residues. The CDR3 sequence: CASSPTRTGINQPQHF. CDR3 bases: TGCGCCAGCAGCCCGACACGGACAGGTATCAATCAGCCCCAGCATTTT.

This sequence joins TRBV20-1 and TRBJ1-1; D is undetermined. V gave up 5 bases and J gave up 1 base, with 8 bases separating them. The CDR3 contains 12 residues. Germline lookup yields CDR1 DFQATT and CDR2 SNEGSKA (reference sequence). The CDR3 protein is CSAFSRNTEAFF. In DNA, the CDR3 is TGCAGTGCTTTCTCGCGGAACACTGAAGCTTTCTTT.

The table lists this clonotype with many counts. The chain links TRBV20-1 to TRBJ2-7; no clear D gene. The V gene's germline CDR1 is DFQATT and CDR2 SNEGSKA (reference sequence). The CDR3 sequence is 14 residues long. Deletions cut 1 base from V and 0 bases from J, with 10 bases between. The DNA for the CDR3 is TGCAGTGCTAGAGTTAGCTCCAGCTCCTACGAGCAGTACTTC. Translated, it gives CSARVSSSSYEQYF.

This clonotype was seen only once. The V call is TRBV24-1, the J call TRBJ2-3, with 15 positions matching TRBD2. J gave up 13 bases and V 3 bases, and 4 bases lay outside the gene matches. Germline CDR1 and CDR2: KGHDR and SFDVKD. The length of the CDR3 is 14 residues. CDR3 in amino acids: CATSDGLAGGPKYF. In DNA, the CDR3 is TGTGCCACCAGTGATGGACTAGCGGGGGGGCCTAAGTATTTT.

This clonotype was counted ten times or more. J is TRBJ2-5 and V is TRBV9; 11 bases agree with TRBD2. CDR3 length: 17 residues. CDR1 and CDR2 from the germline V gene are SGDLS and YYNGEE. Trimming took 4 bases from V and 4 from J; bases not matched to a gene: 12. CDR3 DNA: TGTGCCAGCAGCCCATCCAGTAGCGGGAGGGCCGGAGAGACCCAGTACTTC. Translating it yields CASSPSSSGRAGETQYF.

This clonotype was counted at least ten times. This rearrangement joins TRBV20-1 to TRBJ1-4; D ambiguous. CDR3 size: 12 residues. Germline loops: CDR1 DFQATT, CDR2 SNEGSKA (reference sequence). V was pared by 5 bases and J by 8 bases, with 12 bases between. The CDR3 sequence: CSAPRTDEKLFF. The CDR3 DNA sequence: TGCAGTGCTCCAAGGACCGACGAAAAACTGTTTTTT.

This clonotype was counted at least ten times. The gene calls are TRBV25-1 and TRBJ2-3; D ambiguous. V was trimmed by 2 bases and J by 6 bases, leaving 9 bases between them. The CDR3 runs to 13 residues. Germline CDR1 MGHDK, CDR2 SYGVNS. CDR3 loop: CASSEGNLDTQYF. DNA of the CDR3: TGTGCCAGCAGTGAAGGGAATTTGGATACGCAGTATTTT.

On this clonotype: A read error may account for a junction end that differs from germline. This CDR3 reads CAGSQGAGNTIYF. CDR3 DNA: TGCGCCGGCAGCCAGGGAGCTGGAAACACCATATATTTT. The rearrangement joins TRBV5-1 to TRBJ1-3; possibly TRBD1 for D (5 bases). Looked up from germline, CDR1 is SGHRS and CDR2 is YFSETQ. The CDR3 loop spans 13 amino acids.

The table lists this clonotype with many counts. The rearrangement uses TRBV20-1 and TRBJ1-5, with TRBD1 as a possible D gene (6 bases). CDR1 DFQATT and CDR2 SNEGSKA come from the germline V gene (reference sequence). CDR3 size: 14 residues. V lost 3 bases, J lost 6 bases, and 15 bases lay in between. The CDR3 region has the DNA TGCAGTGCTAGGTTTGGGGGGGCCGGTCAGCCCCAGCATTTT. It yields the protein CSARFGGAGQPQHF.